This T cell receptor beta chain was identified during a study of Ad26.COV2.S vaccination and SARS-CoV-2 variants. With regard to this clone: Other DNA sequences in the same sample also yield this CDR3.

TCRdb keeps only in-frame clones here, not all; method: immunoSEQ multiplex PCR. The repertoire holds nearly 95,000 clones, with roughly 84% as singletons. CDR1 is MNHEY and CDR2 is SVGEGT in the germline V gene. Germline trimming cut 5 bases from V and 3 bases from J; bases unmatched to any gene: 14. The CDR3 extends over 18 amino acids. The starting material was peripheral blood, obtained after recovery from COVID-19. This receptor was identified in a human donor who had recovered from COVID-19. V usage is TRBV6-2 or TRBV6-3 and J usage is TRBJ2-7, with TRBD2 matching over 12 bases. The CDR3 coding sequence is TGTGCCAGCAGTAACCCCCAAGCTACTAGCGGGAGGCTCTACGAGCAGTACTTC. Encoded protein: CASSNPQATSGRLYEQYF.